There are a few counts of the clone carrying this T cell receptor (beta chain). Antigen specificity is unknown. It was with random hexamers that roughly 0.5 to 1 ug RNA was reverse transcribed. A multiplex approach, immunoSEQ multiplex PCR, amplified TCR beta CDR3 across 54 Vbeta and 13 Jbeta. MiXCR, applied by TCRdb to the immunoSEQ multiplex PCR reads, yields one record per CDR3 protein. Among about 300,000 distinct CDR3 sequences listed, 75% to 90% were seen once. The data originate from a study of CD8 T cells in Susac syndrome. General study points: That the number of individuals in its TCR sequencing and HLA analysis was relatively small was acknowledged by the study.

Sequenced: CD8+ T cells from PBMCs. The receptor was derived from a human donor with multiple sclerosis.

CDR3 protein: CASSLGPGANYGYTF. CDR3 bases: TGTGCCAGCAGTTTAGGGCCAGGAGCTAACTATGGCTACACCTTC. The chain has TRBV27 and TRBJ1-2; D is undetermined. Germline-derived CDR1 and CDR2 are MNHEY and SMNVEV (reference sequence). CDR3 size: 15 residues. With 2 bases removed from V and 0 bases from J, the gap between germline ends came to 10 bases.